The 5 T cell receptor beta chains below come from one sample, sequenced in a study of T cell clonotyping in hematopoietic cell transplantation. As for time point: recipient sample about 28 days before transplant, after cytoreduction. Data came from immunoSEQ multiplex PCR; TCRdb stores just in-frame clones and leaves some out. The table includes about 6,900 clones, under 98% detected once. The specimen was peripheral blood mononuclear cells, collected before stem cell transplant. All receptors come from a man between 65 and 85 years old with acute myeloid leukemia. Some clones in this sample may be carry-over from other donors' samples.

This chain connects TRBV5-1 to TRBJ2-7; 9 bases are shared with TRBD1. Per the germline V gene, CDR1 is SGHRS and CDR2 is YFSETQ. The V gene end was trimmed by 4 bases and the J gene end by 4 bases; junction bases not matched to a gene: 9. The CDR3 is 15 amino acids. Here the CDR3 reads CASSLTTGGWYEQYF. The CDR3 DNA is TGCGCCAGCAGCCTTACCACAGGGGGCTGGTACGAGCAGTACTTC.

The chain uses TRBV30 and TRBJ1-4; 9 bases line up with TRBD1. The CDR3 covers 14 residues. The germline V gene encodes CDR1 GTSNPN and CDR2 SVGIG (reference sequence). CDR3 protein: CALAVRTGAEKLFF. In nucleotides, the CDR3 is TGTGCTCTAGCCGTAAGGACAGGGGCCGAAAAACTGTTTTTT.

The V call is TRBV19, the J call TRBJ1-5; 9 bases line up with TRBD1. Trimming took 1 base from V and 2 from J; bases not matched to a gene: 9. This CDR3 is 18 amino acids long. Looked up from germline, CDR1 is LNHDA and CDR2 is SQIVND (reference sequence). The CDR3 DNA sequence: TGTGCCAGTAGTATAGGGACAGGGGCCCTTGGGGGCAATCAGCCCCAGCATTTT. Encoded protein: CASSIGTGALGGNQPQHF.

The V gene is TRBV29-1, the J gene TRBJ2-3, with D possibly matching TRBD1 (5 bases). The CDR3 spans 15 residues. V shed 4 bases and J shed 4 bases, with 18 bases lying between them. Germline assignment: CDR1 SQVTM and CDR2 ANQGSEA. Written as DNA, the CDR3 is TGCAGCGTTGCCCCGCAGGGTATCATTTCAGATACGCAGTATTTT. Its translation: CSVAPQGIISDTQYF.

V is TRBV7-6 and J is TRBJ1-2; tentatively, D is TRBD1 (5 bases). V lost 5 bases and J lost 2, with 9 bases in between. In germline, CDR1 is SGHVS, CDR2 FNYEAQ. The CDR3 sequence is 13 residues long. CDR3 region: CASSLQENYGYTF. Here the CDR3 DNA reads TGTGCCAGCAGCCTACAGGAGAACTATGGCTACACCTTC.